This entry features one T cell receptor beta chain sequence. CDR3 length: 15 amino acids. With 4 bases clipped from V and 4 bases from J, the junction kept 5 bases outside the gene matches. Germline V gene data show CDR1 as SEHNR and CDR2 as FQNEAQ (reference sequence). High-throughput TCR beta sequencing covered peripheral CD8+ and CD4+ T cells. When the RNA was reverse transcribed, random hexamers were used with an input of roughly 0.45 to 1 ug. TCRdb re-called the immunoSEQ multiplex PCR reads through MiXCR, storing one row per CDR3 protein. This sample has 100,000 or so distinct CDR3 sequences, with about 95% found just once. The data stem from a study of CD8 T cells in Susac syndrome.

The sequence was collected from a human donor with Susac syndrome. The sample comprised CD8+ T cells from PBMCs. The chain carries TRBV7-9 and TRBJ2-5, with 11 bases lining up with TRBD2. CDR3: CASSSLAGDRETQYF. The CDR3, as DNA: TGTGCCAGCAGCTCACTAGCGGGGGATCGAGAGACCCAGTACTTC.